One sample yielded the 17 T cell receptor beta chains listed below, sequenced in a study of human T cells and chemical hapten exposure (dated by TCRdb to about 2021). The time point label on this specimen signifies: patch test 3, about 24 weeks after DPC sensitization. According to the study, the label for this sample's treatment or condition signals: therapeutic diphenylcyclopropenone sensitization with weekly scalp DPC. The method was RACE. Sequencing was performed on a NextSeq 500. The public reads were quality trimmed at Q25 with fastp and then assembled into clones with MiXCR by TCRdb, keeping productive beta chains. Records with the same CDR3 protein are collapsed into one entry carrying the most frequent genes and DNA. The table for this sample lists about 97,000 distinct CDR3 sequences; 25% to 35% of them were counted only once. The ten largest account for over 9% of the sample. Sequencing was performed on whole blood, taken in connection with sensitization to the hapten diphenylcyclopropenone (DPC). Source of these receptors: a man between 40 and 49 years old with alopecia areata. Some clones in this sample may be carry-over from other donors' samples.

The table lists this clonotype with a few counts. The V gene is TRBV29-1, the J gene TRBJ2-3, with D maybe TRBD2 (6 bases). The CDR3 is made up of 15 amino acids. Germline loops: CDR1 SQVTM, CDR2 ANQGSEA. Trimming stripped 3 bases from V and 5 bases from J, with 18 bases between. CDR3 protein: CSVEILAARLDTQYF. The CDR3 DNA reads as TGCAGCGTTGAGATCTTAGCGGCCCGGCTAGATACGCAGTATTTT.

The chain recombines TRBV5-6 with TRBJ2-7, with D possibly matching TRBD2 (5 bases). This CDR3 comprises 14 residues. V dropped 7 bases and J dropped 0 bases, with 14 bases sitting between them. CDR1 is SGHDT and CDR2 is YYEEEE in the germline V gene. CDR3 loop: CASAFHRDSYEQYF. The CDR3 DNA reads TGTGCCAGCGCGTTTCACCGGGACTCCTACGAGCAGTACTTC.

This clonotype has a handful of counts. The gene calls are TRBV28 and TRBJ2-7; 8 bases are shared with TRBD2. CDR1 and CDR2 from the germline V gene are MDHEN and SYDVKM. The V and J ends lost 7 bases and 1 base, in that order; junction bases with no gene match: 12. The CDR3 sequence is 16 residues long. The CDR3 DNA follows: TGTGCCAGCACCCCCGTTGTGACTAGCGCTTCCTACGAGCAGTACTTC. It codes for CASTPVVTSASYEQYF.

The sample holds many counts of this clonotype. The genes are TRBV20-1 and TRBJ2-6, with TRBD1 matching 9 bases. This CDR3 is built from 17 residues. Germline CDR1 DFQATT, CDR2 SNEGSKA (reference sequence). V shed 4 bases, J shed 1 base, and the junction held 8 bases outside the gene matches. The chain's CDR3 is CSATPLGTGSGANVLTF. CDR3 sequence (DNA): TGCAGTGCTACGCCTTTAGGGACAGGGTCTGGGGCCAACGTCCTGACTTTC.

This clonotype was recorded a few times. This chain uses TRBV6-2 or TRBV6-3 with TRBJ2-7; D may match TRBD1 or TRBD2 (5 bases each). CDR1 MNHEY and CDR2 SVGEGT come from the germline V gene. Between the trimmed V and J ends, which lost 8 bases and 4 bases, there was a span of 21 bases. This CDR3 has 15 amino acids. Written as DNA, the CDR3 is TGTGCCAGCGGACCTCTCGGGGACGGGGTGTACGAGCAGTACTTC. It codes for CASGPLGDGVYEQYF.

This clonotype has just a few counts. The chain links TRBV7-9 to TRBJ2-7, with D hard to call. This CDR3 has 12 residues. V shed 0 bases and J shed 3 bases, with 3 bases lying between them. The V gene's germline CDR1 is SEHNR and CDR2 FQNEAQ (reference sequence). CDR3 sequence: CASSLALYEQYF. The CDR3 nucleotides are TGTGCCAGCAGCTTAGCCCTCTACGAGCAGTACTTC.

The chain is built from TRBV12-3 or TRBV12-4 and TRBJ1-6; no reliable D call. This CDR3 is built from 15 residues. V was cut by 3 bases and J by 7 bases, with 13 bases left in between. CDR3 sequence: CASSFDGSRNSPLHF. In DNA, the CDR3 is TGTGCCAGCAGTTTCGACGGTTCTAGGAATTCACCCCTCCACTTT.

This clonotype came up a few times. The genes are TRBV12-3 or TRBV12-4 and TRBJ2-6; TRBD1 or TRBD2 may be the D gene (5 bases each). The V and J ends lost 5 bases and 2 bases respectively, with 19 bases between them. The CDR3 is 18 amino acids. The CDR3 spells CASSARQGAPPGANVLTF. DNA for the CDR3: TGTGCCAGCAGTGCCCGGCAGGGAGCCCCCCCTGGGGCCAACGTCCTGACTTTC.

This clonotype came up a few times. The DNA of the CDR3 is TGCAGTGCTAGGGTACTAGCGGAACTGTCCTACGAGCAGTACTTC. It is translated as CSARVLAELSYEQYF. V is TRBV20-1 and J is TRBJ2-7; 8 bases match TRBD2. The CDR3 sequence is 15 residues long. CDR1 and CDR2 from the germline V gene are DFQATT and SNEGSKA (reference sequence). V lost 3 bases to trimming and J lost 1 base; unmatched junction nucleotides: 8.

In this sample, this clonotype turned up a few times. The rearrangement joins TRBV24-1 to TRBJ1-5, with D unclear. CDR1 is KGHDR and CDR2 is SFDVKD in the germline V gene. V lost 7 bases to trimming and J lost 2 bases, with 5 bases between them. This CDR3 comprises 12 residues. CDR3 DNA: TGTGCCACCAGAGACGGCAATCAGCCCCAGCATTTT. This translates into CATRDGNQPQHF.

This clonotype was observed a handful of times. The CDR3 sequence: CASSFGDTTYEQYF. CDR3 DNA: TGTGCCAGCAGCTTTGGGGACACCACCTACGAGCAGTACTTC. The chain joins TRBV5-4 to TRBJ2-7; TRBD1 might be the D (6 bases). Per the germline V gene, CDR1 is SGHNT and CDR2 is YYREEE (reference sequence). CDR3 size: 14 residues. V lost 2 bases, J lost 2 bases, and 11 bases lay in between.

The chain combines TRBV28 with TRBJ2-2, with D uncertain. Trimming pared 5 bases from V and 4 bases from J, leaving 8 bases between. The CDR3 has 13 amino acids. Germline V gene sequence: CDR1 MDHEN, CDR2 SYDVKM. CDR3 protein: CASSPPRTGELFF. The CDR3 bases are TGTGCCAGCAGTCCCCCACGCACCGGGGAGCTGTTTTTT.

This clonotype was detected only a few times. The chain couples TRBV6-2 or TRBV6-3 to TRBJ2-6; D is undetermined. The germline CDR1 and CDR2 sequences are MNHEY and SVGEGT. The CDR3 sequence is 15 residues long. V was trimmed by 2 bases and J by 0 bases, leaving 5 bases between them. In nucleotides, the CDR3 is TGTGCCAGCAGTTACGTAGACTCTGGGGCCAACGTCCTGACTTTC. Encoded protein: CASSYVDSGANVLTF.

In this sample, this clonotype turned up a few times. This chain joins TRBV11-2 and TRBJ1-6; D gene uncertain. V dropped 2 bases and J dropped 10 bases, with 12 bases sitting between them. CDR3 length: 14 residues. Germline V lookup: CDR1 SGHAT, CDR2 FQNNGV. CDR3 DNA sequence: TGTGCCAGCAGCTTAAGTTGGGTCGAGTCACCCCTCCACTTT. Its protein is CASSLSWVESPLHF.

The chain uses TRBV28 and TRBJ2-7, with a weak D call TRBD2 (5 bases). The CDR3 is 17 residues long. Germline CDR1 MDHEN, CDR2 SYDVKM. V was cut by 5 bases and J by 1 base, with 21 bases left in between. CDR3 sequence: CASSPQRGINPSYEQYF. CDR3 sequence (DNA): TGTGCCAGCAGTCCCCAGAGAGGGATTAACCCGTCCTACGAGCAGTACTTC.

This clonotype has only a few counts. This chain connects TRBV6-2 or TRBV6-3 to TRBJ2-1; TRBD1 aligns across 7 bases. The V gene end was trimmed by 5 bases and the J gene end by 5 bases; junction bases not matched to a gene: 6. This CDR3 has 14 residues. The germline gives CDR1 MNHEY, CDR2 SVGEGT. The CDR3 DNA reads as TGTGCCAGCAGTCGAAACAGGGGAAACAATGAGCAGTTCTTC. Translating gives CASSRNRGNNEQFF.

This clonotype was picked up a small number of times. The chain joins TRBV10-2 to TRBJ2-3, with 7 bases identical to TRBD2. The V and J ends lost 5 bases and 3 bases, in that order; junction bases with no gene match: 8. CDR3 size: 15 residues. Germline assignment: CDR1 WSHSY and CDR2 SAAADI. CDR3 in DNA: TGCGCCAGCAGTTCAGGGAGGGTTCCGACAGATACGCAGTATTTT. Translated: CASSSGRVPTDTQYF.